This TCR beta chain was documented in a study of cytomegalovirus exposure and HLA in healthy donors (dated by TCRdb to the late 2010s). Regarding the complete study: An earlier analysis of approximately 600 of the donors reported 276 Gb of sequence data and 117 million unique TCR beta sequences from about 200 million T cells. Of the 300 to 450 genotyped donors, less than 90% were placed in the genetic ancestry cluster associated with self-reported Caucasian donors. An early release that covered roughly 600 HLA-typed donors contained approximately 320 gigabases of sequencing data and 85 million to 100 million unique TCR sequences. Donor age, sex, ethnicity and CMV serostatus were compiled alongside the repertoire data. In a later genetic analysis, genome-wide SNP genotypes for about 55% of the roughly 700 donors were used, and that subset was treated as a discovery cohort. In the later analysis, no new phenotypic data were used to find candidate immune exposures; instead, reliance was placed on TCR beta sequences and their occurrence across donors. Besides the first cohort of some 670 subjects, a separate validation cohort made up of 120 different subjects was used. HLA typing covered class I and class II loci at four-digit resolution. The study aimed to test whether cataloging public T cell receptors could reveal signatures of past pathogen exposure. The study profiled the T cell repertoires of 550 to 700 subjects by immunosequencing and related them to cytomegalovirus serostatus. Across around 400 genotyped donors of the cohort, an average of about 240,000 unique TCR beta nucleotide sequences per donor were sequenced, and around 19% of those sequences were non-productive. In an earlier analysis of over 550 of the donors, high-throughput TCR beta sequencing was used to judge whether each TCR beta V gene segment behaved as functional or pseudogenic. Typing coverage varied by locus: roughly 629-630 donors for A, B, C, DRB1 and DQB1; roughly 500 for DQA1; approximately 570 for DPA1; about 450 for DPB1. Every repertoire in the discovery cohort had been generated on one and the same sequencing platform. A later analysis re-analyzed previously published TCR beta repertoires from 666 donors and added high-resolution HLA genotyping to study TCR occurrence patterns. The study combined high-throughput TCR immunosequencing, statistical association of individual TCRs with disease status, and machine learning to predict cytomegalovirus infection status. Roughly 5 DR-DQ haplotypes were handled as single units for association and clustering because linkage in the cohort was strong. The investigation overall reported the following: Most TCR sequences were seen in very few donors, while some public TCRs were found in many individuals. Some IMGT-functional V segments, including TRBV6-2 and TRBV6-3, could not be told apart with the 87-base-pair reads, so those segments were excluded. Only TCR beta chains were sequenced in this cohort, and the absence of alpha or paired-chain data limited detectable features. A later analysis associated about 18,000 TCR beta sequences with specific HLA alleles at a false discovery rate of 0.05. In a later analysis, TCR association rates were found to vary across HLA loci, with the most associated TCRs seen for DRB1 alleles and the fewest for HLA-C alleles. Most CMV-associated TCR beta chains appeared to be HLA-restricted in a later analysis, and the HLA associations seemed to be driven largely by CMV exposure. A further reported finding was that TCR beta sequences accurately predicted the HLA-A and HLA-B alleles for most subjects in the first cohort. The sequencing pipeline was judged likely to have produced a cluster of highly shared sequence variants as a technical artifact. When HLA alleles, especially DR and DQ, strongly co-occurred, attributing TCR associations to individual alleles was difficult. A later genetic analysis associated a missense DCLRE1C variant with V-gene and J-gene trimming of TCR beta chains, and an independent cohort replicated the association. Sequencing depth was assumed to be roughly uniform across donors in the presence/absence analyses, though that assumption may not hold. Compared with the roughly 700-donor mean, donors in an Asian-associated ancestry cluster had fewer N-insertions in productive TCRs, according to a later genetic analysis. Broadly in line with IMGT annotations, most TCR beta V segments showed up in productive rearrangements about 87% or about 30% of the time in an earlier analysis of 450 to 750 of the donors. The classifier was reported to diagnose cytomegalovirus status with high specificity and sensitivity in both the original cohort and the validation cohort. Around 16 rarely observed V segments, including chromosome 9 orphons, were excluded from the earlier analysis of several hundred of the donors because counts were too low. According to a later analysis, parvovirus B19, influenza, CMV and Epstein-Barr virus appeared linked to several top co-occurrence clusters. Linkage disequilibrium might explain the correlated functional status among segregating V segments, but an unknown experimental factor could not be ruled out. A later analysis found that HLA-associated TCR beta chains were more clonally expanded and had lower generation probabilities than equally common non-associated chains. Three of the identified cytomegalovirus-associated TCR beta chains were confirmed in vitro to be specific for cytomegalovirus antigens. The study listed 150 to 200 TCR beta chains as associated with cytomegalovirus. The authors suggested that the approach could potentially be generalized to other disease states and immunological phenotypes. CMV serostatus was the only immune exposure information available for the cohort. Because HLA typing was missing for some donors at each locus, association tests included only the typed subset.

The cohort comprised 670 or so healthy bone marrow donors. Cohort members were all nominally healthy when sampled, although unrecorded immune exposures were likely present. The donor was CMV seronegative and belonged to the group of around 400 seronegative cohort members. Each donor provided a peripheral blood sample, and peripheral blood mononuclear cells were used for TCR beta sequencing. The Qiagen DNeasy Blood Extraction Kit was used to extract genomic DNA from the blood cell samples. Note on this clone: Its antigen is currently not known. Base qualities are missing; no much larger clone stands one base away. In the same sample, other DNA sequences code for this CDR3.

The receptor library was made with the immunoSEQ multiplex PCR assay. For the multiplex PCR, a mixture combining 60 forward primers for TCR Vbeta segments and 13 reverse primers for TCR Jbeta segments was used. The CDR3 region of rearranged TCR beta genes was amplified from genomic DNA by a multiplex PCR assay. Amplified TCR beta libraries were sequenced as 87-base-pair reads on the Illumina HiSeq System. The study's processing was this. Across the 670 or so repertoires, a later analysis counted roughly 84 million unique TCR beta chains, some 11 million of which were shared by at least two donors. Raw reads were error-corrected and collapsed into unique sequences with a nearest-neighbor algorithm that merged closely related sequences to remove PCR and sequencing errors. To assign V, D and J gene segments, CDR3 sequences were aligned to IMGT reference sequences. For a sequence to be retained, at least a six-nucleotide match to both a V gene segment and a J gene segment was required. A rearrangement counted as productive if the CDR3 had no stop codons and remained in frame with V and J, and every other rearrangement counted as non-productive. Following IMGT convention, CDR3 was defined as the stretch from the second conserved V-encoded cysteine to the conserved J-encoded phenylalanine. The earlier analysis of some 550 of the donors excluded any sequence lacking an unambiguous match to a single V gene segment. In an earlier analysis of approximately 590 of the donors, V segments were called functional above 56.7% productive rearrangements and were called segregating when the between-donor standard deviation exceeded 5%. To diagnose cytomegalovirus status from the catalog of TCR beta chain sequences, a statistical classification framework was built. V and J gene assignment, in a later analysis, came from comparing TCR nucleotide sequences with IMGT/GENE-DB human TR gene sequences. In a later analysis, CDR3 sequences and most-parsimonious VDJ recombination scenarios were assigned using the TCRdist pipeline. In a later analysis, every TCR beta chain was defined by the combination of its CDR3 amino acid sequence and its V-gene family, and reads without a unique V-gene family were dropped. As a way to deal with suspected cross-contamination and a sequencing artifact, a later analysis dropped 450 to 700 nucleotide sequences that were highly shared and had low generation probability. For each public chain, a later analysis derived a clonal expansion index from normalized ranks of inferred template counts within each repertoire. A later analysis computed generation probabilities with a VDJ recombination model fitted to out-of-frame rearrangements, and checked the results against IGoR. Hypergeometric tests were used in a later analysis to score TCR-TCR, TCR-HLA and TCR-CMV co-occurrence, with a repertoire-size bias correction applied to the TCR pairs. False discovery rates were estimated in a later analysis by permuting HLA or CMV assignments 20 times. A later analysis grouped co-occurring TCRs with DBSCAN, adding TCRdist sequence similarity when clustering within HLA-allele-positive subsets. Co-occurrence clustering excluded repertoires with fewer than 30,000 or more than 120,000 public chains, plus five with anomalous nucleotide sharing. The source is immuneACCESS, and TCRdb retained only in-frame sequences with V and J called. Part of the clones is not carried over; for the studies checked, unresolved V genes explain less than half of this, and the remainder is unexplained. Clonal size and the V and J genes are those of that table, whereas D and trimming came from the DNA. The sample has 150,000 to 200,000 clones on record, roughly 70% of them singletons. The top ten constitute 2.9% of the sample.

Including the terminal cysteine and phenylalanine, the CDR3 comprises 15 residues. The retained sequence is limited to the CDR3, 45 bases, with the frame set at the first base. V drops 5 bases and J drops 5 bases, leaving 18 bases in between. CDR1 and CDR2 are read off the germline V gene (reference sequence) as MNHEY and SMNVEV. The sample comprised PBMCs. The sequence was obtained from a male donor in good health and CMV-seronegative. Recombination joined TRBV27 with TRBJ2-5; a confident D gene designation cannot be given. The DNA sequence is given as TGTGCCAGCAGTCTCACACCCAATCCCCACGAGACCCAGTACTTC. Its protein product is CASSLTPNPHETQYF.